The present entry profiles one T cell receptor (beta chain) with its context. The data belong to a study of regulatory T cells in long-lasting Graves disease. This CDR3 has 12 residues. Trimming removed 6 bases from V and 3 bases from J; junction bases left unmatched: 2. The germline V gene encodes CDR1 WSHSY and CDR2 SAAADI. Via MiXCR, TCRdb re-called the reads, giving one row per CDR3 protein. The table includes about 1,000 distinct CDR3 sequences, over 70% detected once. PBMC-derived RNA was used for the TCR library. The rearrangement joins TRBV10-2 to TRBJ2-7; 7 bases agree with TRBD1. The starting material was peripheral blood mononuclear cells (PBMCs), obtained with antithyroid drug treatment, in newly diagnosed or persistent Graves disease (not recorded which). The TCR sequence derives from a woman in her thirties with Graves disease. The CDR3 DNA reads as TGCGCCAGCAGGGGGGACAGCTACGAGCAGTACTTC. This sequence encodes CASRGDSYEQYF.